This TCR beta chain came from a study of cytomegalovirus exposure and HLA in healthy donors. Study-level findings and limits: Information on immune exposure was restricted to one variable (CMV serostatus). TCR beta sequences reportedly predicted the HLA-A and HLA-B alleles of most subjects accurately.

13 Jbeta primers and 60 Vbeta primers were used for the PCR. The protocol was immunoSEQ multiplex PCR, while the TCRdb copy is restricted to in-frame clones and leaves out a portion. The top ten hold around 2.2% of the sample, which has approximately 120,000 clones, 80% to 85% seen once. Nominal health characterized the donors when sampled, though unrecorded immune exposures were likely. Worth noting for this clone: Its antigen remains unknown. Other DNA sequences in this specimen translate into the identical CDR3.

The material sequenced was PBMCs. The sequence derives from a woman aged 25 to 45 in good health and CMV-seronegative.

The CDR3 is CASSLGDMGNEKLFF. The CDR3 DNA sequence: TGTGCCAGCAGCTTAGGGGACATGGGGAATGAAAAACTGTTTTTT. The V call is TRBV7-8, the J call TRBJ1-4, with a tentative D call TRBD1 (6 bases). Germline loops: CDR1 SGHVS, CDR2 FQNEAQ. The V gene lost 1 base and the J gene lost 5 bases, with 11 bases spanning the gap. This CDR3 is built from 15 residues.